This entry describes one T cell receptor beta chain. These data belong to a study of somatic mutations in cytotoxic T cells in rheumatoid arthritis. Germline CDR1 SEHNR, CDR2 FQNEAQ (reference sequence). V lost 1 base and J lost 12, with 19 bases in between. The CDR3 length is 15 residues. This table comes from immunoSEQ multiplex PCR, and its TCRdb copy is limited to in-frame clones, with some not included. The repertoire has more than 20,000 clones, roughly 82% of them found once; the top ten carry roughly 5.6%. The sequence came from a man aged 50 to 60 in good health. This chain links TRBV7-9 with TRBJ2-1; D is unresolved. The sequenced sample consisted of CD8+ T cells sorted from blood. The DNA for the CDR3 is TGTGCCAGCAGCTTAGGGATCCCCCATCTGATTGGGCAGTTCTTC. Translating it yields CASSLGIPHLIGQFF.